Listed below are T cell receptor beta chains from one sample, sequenced in a study of blood T cell repertoires in COVID-19. Libraries were prepared by immunoSEQ multiplex PCR; TCRdb keeps only in-frame clonotypes and omits some of them. Seen here are under 250,000 clones, roughly four fifths observed once, and the top ten hold around 12%. Sequencing used peripheral blood. All receptors derive from a woman between 40 and 50 years old with acute or convalescent COVID-19. CDR3s include the opening cysteine and the closing phenylalanine or tryptophan. D genes are given only for firm matches. Clone size is given for some rows only: seen once, a few or many times, or a class if the clone is expanded.

v_call: TRBV6-5
j_call: TRBJ2-1
d_call: TRBD2
clone_size: NA
cdr3_aa: CAGGTSGGNEQFF
cdr3_nt: TGTGCCGGAGGGACTAGCGGGGGCAATGAGCAGTTCTTC

v_call: TRBV20-1
j_call: TRBJ1-2
d_call: NA
clone_size: NA
cdr3_aa: CSASRQGNGYTF
cdr3_nt: TGCAGTGCTAGTCGGCAGGGAAATGGCTACACCTTC

v_call: TRBV6-4
j_call: TRBJ2-3
d_call: TRBD2
clone_size: NA
cdr3_aa: CASSGGGATDTQYF
cdr3_nt: TGTGCCAGCAGTGGCGGGGGGGCCACAGATACGCAGTATTTT

v_call: TRBV10-1
j_call: TRBJ2-1
d_call: TRBD1
clone_size: NA
cdr3_aa: CASSGDRDNEQFF
cdr3_nt: TGCGCCAGCAGTGGGGACAGGGACAATGAGCAGTTCTTC

v_call: TRBV7-2
j_call: TRBJ2-6
d_call: NA
clone_size: NA
cdr3_aa: CASSSVGANVLTF
cdr3_nt: TGTGCCAGCAGCTCGGTTGGGGCCAACGTCCTGACTTTC

v_call: TRBV5-1
j_call: TRBJ2-3
d_call: NA
clone_size: NA
cdr3_aa: CASRSEVSTDTQYF
cdr3_nt: TGCGCCAGCCGGAGTGAGGTTAGCACAGATACGCAGTATTTT

v_call: TRBV7-8
j_call: TRBJ2-3
d_call: NA
clone_size: NA
cdr3_aa: CASSPREGGSTDTQYF
cdr3_nt: TGTGCCAGCAGCCCCCGGGAAGGCGGGAGCACAGATACGCAGTATTTT

v_call: TRBV7-8
j_call: TRBJ2-7
d_call: TRBD1
clone_size: NA
cdr3_aa: CASSLGRPGQGYEQYF
cdr3_nt: TGTGCCAGCAGCTTGGGCCGCCCAGGACAGGGTTACGAGCAGTACTTC

v_call: TRBV7-2
j_call: TRBJ2-3
d_call: TRBD1
clone_size: few
cdr3_aa: CASRKGGGRGTDTQYF
cdr3_nt: TGTGCCAGCAGAAAAGGGGGCGGAAGAGGTACAGATACGCAGTATTTT

v_call: TRBV2
j_call: TRBJ1-5
d_call: TRBD1
clone_size: NA
cdr3_aa: CASSAGTGYQPQHF
cdr3_nt: TGTGCCAGCAGCGCAGGGACAGGTTATCAGCCCCAGCATTTT

v_call: TRBV29-1
j_call: TRBJ1-2
d_call: TRBD1
clone_size: once
cdr3_aa: CSVGDSLLLGYTF
cdr3_nt: TGCAGCGTTGGGGACAGCTTATTGTTGGGCTACACCTTC

v_call: TRBV2
j_call: TRBJ2-3
d_call: TRBD2
clone_size: NA
cdr3_aa: CASSDTTGGRDTQYF
cdr3_nt: TGTGCCAGCAGTGACACAACGGGGGGGAGGGATACGCAGTATTTT

v_call: TRBV30
j_call: TRBJ2-7
d_call: TRBD1
clone_size: once
cdr3_aa: CAWSTGGYEQYF
cdr3_nt: TGTGCCTGGTCTACAGGGGGCTACGAGCAGTACTTC

v_call: TRBV7-8
j_call: TRBJ2-5
d_call: TRBD2
clone_size: NA
cdr3_aa: CASSKRTSGETQYF
cdr3_nt: TGTGCCAGCAGCAAAAGGACTAGCGGAGAGACCCAGTACTTC

v_call: TRBV29-1
j_call: TRBJ1-2
d_call: NA
clone_size: NA
cdr3_aa: CSVDYRDHYGYTF
cdr3_nt: TGCAGCGTTGATTACAGGGACCACTATGGCTACACCTTC

v_call: TRBV11-2
j_call: TRBJ2-3
d_call: NA
clone_size: NA
cdr3_aa: CASAHDLETSTDTQYF
cdr3_nt: TGTGCCAGCGCCCACGACCTCGAGACTAGCACAGATACGCAGTATTTT

v_call: TRBV11-2
j_call: TRBJ2-7
d_call: TRBD1
clone_size: once
cdr3_aa: CASSRTGTGNYEQYF
cdr3_nt: TGTGCCAGCAGCCGAACCGGGACAGGAAACTACGAGCAGTACTTC

v_call: TRBV23-1
j_call: TRBJ2-5
d_call: TRBD1
clone_size: NA
cdr3_aa: CASSHRTSPGQVYQETQYF
cdr3_nt: TGCGCCAGCAGTCACCGCACCTCCCCGGGACAGGTGTACCAAGAGACCCAGTACTTC

v_call: TRBV3-1/TRBV3-2
j_call: TRBJ1-2
d_call: NA
clone_size: NA
cdr3_aa: CASSHRGNYGYTF
cdr3_nt: TGTGCCAGCAGCCATCGGGGTAACTATGGCTACACCTTC

v_call: TRBV19
j_call: TRBJ2-2
d_call: NA
clone_size: NA
cdr3_aa: CASSMVAMVTGELFF
cdr3_nt: TGTGCCAGTAGTATGGTAGCGATGGTAACCGGGGAGCTGTTTTTT

v_call: TRBV4-1
j_call: TRBJ2-1
d_call: TRBD1
clone_size: once
cdr3_aa: CASSQGTGVGEKNEQFF
cdr3_nt: TGCGCCAGCAGCCAAGGCACAGGGGTAGGGGAAAAAAATGAGCAGTTCTTC

v_call: TRBV10-3
j_call: TRBJ1-4
d_call: NA
clone_size: many
cdr3_aa: CAISAVIDEKLFF
cdr3_nt: TGTGCCATCAGTGCGGTAATCGATGAAAAACTGTTTTTT

v_call: TRBV24-1
j_call: TRBJ2-1
d_call: TRBD2
clone_size: NA
cdr3_aa: CATSDRGTSGYNEQFF
cdr3_nt: TGTGCCACCAGTGATCGAGGGACTAGCGGTTACAATGAGCAGTTCTTC

v_call: TRBV7-8
j_call: TRBJ1-1
d_call: TRBD1
clone_size: NA
cdr3_aa: CASSPDRGLNTEAFF
cdr3_nt: TGTGCCAGCAGCCCGGACAGGGGGTTGAACACTGAAGCTTTCTTT

v_call: TRBV19
j_call: TRBJ2-2
d_call: TRBD1
clone_size: NA
cdr3_aa: CASTDRGQGTGELFF
cdr3_nt: TGTGCCAGTACCGACAGGGGGCAAGGGACCGGGGAGCTGTTTTTT

v_call: TRBV5-1
j_call: TRBJ1-4
d_call: TRBD1
clone_size: once
cdr3_aa: CASRVGDRQEKLFF
cdr3_nt: TGCGCCAGCAGGGTGGGGGACAGGCAAGAAAAACTGTTTTTT

v_call: TRBV6-1
j_call: TRBJ2-2
d_call: TRBD2
clone_size: NA
cdr3_aa: CASTEGLAAVETGELFF
cdr3_nt: TGTGCCAGCACTGAGGGACTAGCGGCGGTGGAAACCGGGGAGCTGTTTTTT

v_call: TRBV11-3
j_call: TRBJ2-1
d_call: NA
clone_size: NA
cdr3_aa: CASSLDSWGDEQFF
cdr3_nt: TGTGCCAGCAGCCTCGACTCCTGGGGGGATGAGCAGTTCTTC

v_call: TRBV29-1
j_call: TRBJ1-1
d_call: NA
clone_size: NA
cdr3_aa: CSARGSTEAFF
cdr3_nt: TGCAGCGCCCGGGGGAGCACTGAAGCTTTCTTT

v_call: TRBV21-1
j_call: TRBJ1-1
d_call: NA
clone_size: NA
cdr3_aa: CASSKIWTGSRGNTEAFF
cdr3_nt: TGTGCCAGCAGCAAAATTTGGACAGGGTCCCGAGGAAACACTGAAGCTTTCTTT

v_call: TRBV5-1
j_call: TRBJ2-3
d_call: TRBD1
clone_size: few
cdr3_aa: CARGTGKGDTQYF
cdr3_nt: TGCGCCAGGGGGACAGGGAAGGGAGATACGCAGTATTTT

v_call: TRBV7-6
j_call: TRBJ2-1
d_call: TRBD2
clone_size: NA
cdr3_aa: CASSISGTSGSYNEQFF
cdr3_nt: TGTGCCAGCAGCATCTCCGGGACTAGCGGCTCCTACAATGAGCAGTTCTTC

v_call: TRBV19
j_call: TRBJ1-3
d_call: NA
clone_size: NA
cdr3_aa: CASQREGRGNTIYF
cdr3_nt: TGTGCCAGTCAGCGGGAGGGGAGAGGAAACACCATATATTTT

v_call: TRBV14
j_call: TRBJ1-1
d_call: NA
clone_size: few
cdr3_aa: CASSQTEIGAFF
cdr3_nt: TGTGCCAGCAGCCAGACAGAAATCGGAGCTTTCTTT

v_call: TRBV2
j_call: TRBJ1-2
d_call: NA
clone_size: NA
cdr3_aa: CASSADKGVGGYTF
cdr3_nt: TGTGCCAGCAGTGCCGACAAAGGGGTCGGAGGCTACACCTTC

v_call: TRBV10-3
j_call: TRBJ2-1
d_call: TRBD2
clone_size: NA
cdr3_aa: CAIKEASGKDNEQFF
cdr3_nt: TGTGCCATCAAAGAGGCTAGCGGGAAAGACAATGAGCAGTTCTTC

v_call: TRBV19
j_call: TRBJ1-5
d_call: TRBD1
clone_size: NA
cdr3_aa: CASSTGGRQGSQPQHF
cdr3_nt: TGTGCCAGTAGCACTGGGGGGAGACAGGGATCACAGCCCCAGCATTTT

v_call: TRBV4-2
j_call: TRBJ2-7
d_call: NA
clone_size: NA
cdr3_aa: CASSQDWGDYYEQYF
cdr3_nt: TGTGCCAGCAGCCAAGATTGGGGGGATTACTACGAGCAGTACTTC

v_call: TRBV6-6
j_call: TRBJ1-2
d_call: NA
clone_size: NA
cdr3_aa: CASSSSWQGYGYTF
cdr3_nt: TGTGCCAGCAGTTCCTCGTGGCAGGGCTATGGCTACACCTTC

v_call: TRBV27
j_call: TRBJ2-1
d_call: TRBD2
clone_size: NA
cdr3_aa: CASSSPTSGRRGEQFF
cdr3_nt: TGTGCCAGCAGTTCCCCGACTAGCGGGAGAAGGGGTGAGCAGTTCTTC

v_call: TRBV5-6
j_call: TRBJ2-7
d_call: TRBD2
clone_size: NA
cdr3_aa: CASSIQRDLYEQYF
cdr3_nt: TGTGCCAGCAGCATCCAGCGGGATCTCTACGAGCAGTACTTC

v_call: TRBV19
j_call: TRBJ1-5
d_call: NA
clone_size: NA
cdr3_aa: CASGGNQPQHF
cdr3_nt: TGTGCCAGCGGAGGCAATCAGCCCCAGCATTTT

v_call: TRBV5-4
j_call: TRBJ2-5
d_call: NA
clone_size: NA
cdr3_aa: CASSFRVQRTQYF
cdr3_nt: TGTGCCAGCAGCTTCCGGGTCCAGAGAACCCAGTACTTC

v_call: TRBV3-1/TRBV3-2
j_call: TRBJ1-4
d_call: NA
clone_size: NA
cdr3_aa: CASRPDWTNNEKLFF
cdr3_nt: TGTGCCAGCAGACCAGACTGGACAAATAATGAAAAACTGTTTTTT

v_call: TRBV3-1/TRBV3-2
j_call: TRBJ2-3
d_call: TRBD2
clone_size: NA
cdr3_aa: CASSQEASGGYTDTQYF
cdr3_nt: TGTGCCAGCAGCCAAGAGGCTAGCGGGGGCTACACAGATACGCAGTATTTT

v_call: TRBV7-8
j_call: TRBJ2-1
d_call: TRBD2
clone_size: NA
cdr3_aa: CASSGGVLAARSYNEQFF
cdr3_nt: TGTGCCAGCAGCGGAGGGGTGCTAGCGGCGCGCTCCTACAATGAGCAGTTCTTC

v_call: TRBV6-5
j_call: TRBJ1-1
d_call: TRBD1
clone_size: once
cdr3_aa: CASSYSGIQGGTEAFF
cdr3_nt: TGTGCCAGCAGTTACAGTGGTATACAGGGGGGCACTGAAGCTTTCTTT

v_call: TRBV7-9
j_call: TRBJ2-1
d_call: NA
clone_size: NA
cdr3_aa: CASSASGLGGAEQFF
cdr3_nt: TGTGCCAGCAGCGCTTCGGGACTGGGGGGAGCTGAGCAGTTCTTC

v_call: TRBV4-2
j_call: TRBJ1-2
d_call: TRBD1
clone_size: NA
cdr3_aa: CASSPGTGDGYTF
cdr3_nt: TGTGCCAGCAGCCCGGGGACAGGGGACGGCTACACCTTC

v_call: TRBV7-2
j_call: TRBJ1-2
d_call: TRBD1
clone_size: NA
cdr3_aa: CASSARTGFSYGYTF
cdr3_nt: TGTGCCAGCAGCGCCCGGACAGGATTTAGTTATGGCTACACCTTC

v_call: TRBV10-3
j_call: TRBJ1-5
d_call: NA
clone_size: NA
cdr3_aa: CAISESGGSQPQHF
cdr3_nt: TGTGCCATCAGTGAATCGGGGGGGAGTCAGCCCCAGCATTTT

v_call: TRBV6-4
j_call: TRBJ2-2
d_call: TRBD1
clone_size: NA
cdr3_aa: CASRDRDRVDSGELFF
cdr3_nt: TGTGCCAGCAGAGACCGGGACAGGGTTGATTCCGGGGAGCTGTTTTTT

v_call: TRBV6-5
j_call: TRBJ2-3
d_call: TRBD1
clone_size: NA
cdr3_aa: CASSPQGANTQYF
cdr3_nt: TGTGCCAGCAGCCCACAGGGGGCGAATACGCAGTATTTT

v_call: TRBV10-2
j_call: TRBJ1-5
d_call: NA
clone_size: NA
cdr3_aa: CASGQMSNQPQHF
cdr3_nt: TGCGCCAGCGGCCAGATGAGCAATCAGCCCCAGCATTTT